These 28 T cell receptor beta chains came from one sample sequenced in a study of cytomegalovirus exposure and HLA in healthy donors (dated by TCRdb to 2016 to 2017). The library was produced with the immunoSEQ multiplex PCR assay. For the multiplex PCR, a mixture combining 60 forward primers for TCR Vbeta segments and 13 reverse primers for TCR Jbeta segments was used. The clones in this table, taken by TCRdb from immuneACCESS, are in-frame only. Not every clone is retained; where verified, under half of the shortfall comes from an unresolved V gene, and the cause of the rest is unknown. The sample table includes about 41,000 clones. 6.2% of the sample comes from the top ten. The sequencing input was PBMCs. The receptors come from a man aged 25 to 40 in good health and CMV-seronegative.

This chain links TRBV25-1 with TRBJ2-7, with D perhaps matching TRBD2 (5 bases). The CDR3 sequence is 12 residues long. The ends were cut back, 8 bases at V and 1 base at J, with 9 bases in the middle. The germline V gene has CDR1 MGHDK and CDR2 SYGVNS. The CDR3 here is CASRTGSYEQYF. CDR3 sequence (DNA): TGTGCCAGCCGAACGGGGTCCTACGAGCAGTACTTC.

To note about this clone: This specimen includes other DNA sequences encoding the same CDR3. This chain connects TRBV5-1 to TRBJ2-7; 7 nucleotides agree with TRBD1. CDR1 SGHRS and CDR2 YFSETQ come from the germline V gene. The CDR3 is made up of 14 amino acids. V lost 6 bases to trimming and J lost 6 bases; unmatched junction nucleotides: 12. CDR3 amino acids: CASTHGTGVREQYF. The CDR3 DNA reads TGCGCCAGCACCCACGGCACAGGGGTTCGCGAGCAGTACTTC.

This sequence joins TRBV6-1 and TRBJ2-1; TRBD1 matches at 9 bases. Germline V gene data show CDR1 as MNHNS and CDR2 as SASEGT. The CDR3 sequence is 15 residues long. Losses at the gene ends were 6 bases for V and 7 bases for J; bases not matched to a gene: 10. This chain's CDR3 is CASSERDRVGNEQFF. CDR3 DNA sequence: TGTGCCAGCAGCGAACGGGACAGGGTTGGGAATGAGCAGTTCTTC.

The CDR3, as DNA: TGCACCAGCAGCCTAGTGGCGGGAAATAGCACAGATACGCAGTATTTT. This gives the protein CTSSLVAGNSTDTQYF. This chain connects TRBV1 to TRBJ2-3; whether TRBD2, the table's D call, matches the DNA was not checked. TRBV1 is marked as a pseudogene. This CDR3 is 16 amino acids long.

The rearrangement links TRBV4-2 to TRBJ1-3, with D uncertain. Germline assignment: CDR1 LGHNA and CDR2 YNFKEQ. Trimming stripped 0 bases from V and 1 base from J, with 7 bases between. The CDR3 spans 15 residues. CDR3 nucleotides: TGTGCCAGCAGCCAAGAATCGGGGTCTGGAAACACCATATATTTT. This gives the protein CASSQESGSGNTIYF.

The chain has TRBV4-3 and TRBJ1-2; D is perhaps TRBD1 (6 bases). Germline V gives CDR1 LGHNA, CDR2 YSLEER. V was pared by 0 bases and J by 5 bases, with 13 bases between. CDR3 length: 15 residues. This CDR3 reads CASSQDQGTGYGYTF. CDR3 DNA: TGCGCCAGCAGCCAAGATCAGGGAACAGGGTATGGCTACACCTTC.

This chain connects TRBV30 to TRBJ2-6, with unresolved D. Trimming took 2 bases from V and 1 from J, leaving 3 bases between them. In germline, CDR1 is GTSNPN, CDR2 SVGIG (reference sequence). The CDR3 runs to 13 residues. CDR3 loop: CAWSPSGANVLTF. CDR3 coding DNA: TGTGCCTGGAGTCCGTCTGGGGCCAACGTCCTGACTTTC.

The chain joins TRBV7-8 to TRBJ1-5; D may be TRBD1 (5 bases). Trimming shortened V by 0 bases and J by 6 bases, and 15 bases separated the two germline ends. This CDR3 spans 16 amino acids. Germline values: CDR1 SGHVS, CDR2 FQNEAQ. The CDR3 spells CASSLAGGVGSQPQHF. The CDR3 DNA is TGTGCCAGCAGCTTAGCGGGGGGAGTGGGCAGTCAGCCCCAGCATTTT.

As regards this clone: One end of the junction fails to match germline, which may point to a read error. CDR3 sequence: CASRLQGNHSPPHF. CDR3 sequence (DNA): TGTGCCAGCAGATTACAGGGGAACCATTCACCCCCCCACTTT. The chain has TRBV7-2 and TRBJ1-6; 7 nucleotides align to TRBD1. The CDR3 runs to 14 residues. Germline V CDR1 and CDR2: SGHTA, FQGNSA.

V usage is TRBV18 and J usage is TRBJ1-5, with D unresolved. Trimming removed 4 bases at V and 3 bases at J, with 13 bases between. The CDR3 covers 15 residues. Germline V gene data show CDR1 as KGHSH and CDR2 as LQKENI. CDR3 amino acids: CASSQRGSSNQPQHF. The CDR3 nucleotides are TGTGCCAGCTCACAAAGAGGGAGTTCCAATCAGCCCCAGCATTTT.

The chain links TRBV25-1 to TRBJ2-7; 8 positions agree with TRBD1. The length of the CDR3 is 14 residues. From germline, CDR1 is MGHDK and CDR2 SYGVNS. The junction had 9 bases not matched to a gene; V was cut back by 2 bases and J by 9 bases. The CDR3: CASSEGQGSSWQYF. DNA of the CDR3: TGTGCCAGCAGTGAAGGACAGGGCTCATCCTGGCAGTACTTC.

The chain links TRBV5-1 to TRBJ2-5; D perhaps matches TRBD2 (5 bases). Trimming took off 3 bases at V and 2 bases at J, with 11 bases between the two ends. Germline CDR1 is SGHRS and CDR2 is YFSETQ. This CDR3 region has 14 residues. The CDR3 DNA follows: TGCGCCAGCAGCTCGTCGACTAAGCAAGAGACCCAGTACTTC. This encodes CASSSSTKQETQYF.

This chain uses TRBV5-1 with TRBJ2-1, with TRBD2 matching over 13 bases. The CDR3 contains 15 residues. Germline CDR1 and CDR2: SGHRS and YFSETQ. The junction had 9 bases not matched to a gene; V was cut back by 7 bases and J by 8 bases. The CDR3 region has the DNA TGCGCCAGCTGTCGGACTAGCGGGAGTTTGGATGAGCAGTTCTTC. This sequence encodes CASCRTSGSLDEQFF.

The rearrangement links TRBV25-1 to TRBJ1-6; perhaps TRBD1 as D (5 bases). Trimming pared 6 bases from V and 7 bases from J, leaving 13 bases between. CDR3 length: 14 residues. Germline loops: CDR1 MGHDK, CDR2 SYGVNS. CDR3 nucleotide sequence: TGTGCCAGCAGAAGGGACTTAGAGAATTCACCCCTCCACTTT. Translated, it gives CASRRDLENSPLHF.

The chain uses TRBV2 and TRBJ1-2; unclear D gene. V was trimmed by 8 bases and J by 7 bases, leaving 20 bases between them. CDR1 and CDR2 from the germline V gene are SNHLY and FYNNEI. The length of the CDR3 is 14 residues. CDR3 nucleotides: TGTGCCAGCCCTAGCGTGGTACCCCTCGGTGGCTACACCTTC. The encoded protein is CASPSVVPLGGYTF.

The rearrangement links TRBV2 to TRBJ2-7; 8 nucleotides line up with TRBD1. V lost 3 bases, J lost 5 bases, and 6 bases stayed unmatched. The length of the CDR3 is 14 residues. Germline V gene lookup returns CDR1 SNHLY and CDR2 FYNNEI. The CDR3 spells CASSDGQGADEQYF. DNA of the CDR3: TGTGCCAGCAGTGACGGTCAGGGGGCCGACGAGCAGTACTTC. Full variable domain (rest looked up from reference TRBV2 and TRBJ2-7): EPEVTQTPSHQVTQMGQEVILRCVPISNHLYFYWYRQILGQKVEFLVSFYNNEISEKSEIFDDQFSVERPDGSNFTLKIRSTKLEDSAMYFCASSDGQGADEQYFGPGTRLTVT.

The CDR3 DNA reads as TGTGCCAGCAGTTCCCACCTGGGGCCTGCCCCCAATGAGCAGTTCTTC. It codes for CASSSHLGPAPNEQFF. The chain employs TRBV6-5 and TRBJ2-1; D perhaps matches TRBD1 (5 bases). The CDR3 is made up of 16 amino acids. Germline CDR1 and CDR2: MNHEY and SVGAGI. V dropped 4 bases and J dropped 6 bases, with 19 bases sitting between them.

The J gene is TRBJ2-1, the V gene TRBV5-4; TRBD2 might be the D (5 bases). The CDR3 extends over 13 amino acids. Looked up from germline, CDR1 is SGHNT and CDR2 is YYREEE (reference sequence). Trimming left V 1 base short and J 8 bases short, with 10 bases between. Here the CDR3 reads CASSLSWGDEQFF. The CDR3 bases are TGTGCCAGCAGCTTGAGTTGGGGAGATGAGCAGTTCTTC.

The rearrangement uses TRBV6-6 and TRBJ1-2, with TRBD1 matching over 10 bases. Germline CDR1 reads MNHNY; CDR2 reads SVGAGI (reference sequence). The trim removed 5 bases at V and 5 bases at J, leaving 8 bases unmatched. The CDR3 covers 15 residues. CDR3 residues: CASSDQRQGAYGYTF. As DNA, the CDR3 is TGTGCCAGCAGTGATCAGAGACAGGGGGCTTATGGCTACACCTTC.

The chain combines TRBV6-6 with TRBJ2-1, with 12 nucleotides matching TRBD2. CDR3 length: 14 residues. The germline CDR1 and CDR2 sequences are MNHNY and SVGAGI (reference sequence). V shed 5 bases and J 9 bases; nucleotides not matched to a gene: 5. The CDR3 DNA reads as TGTGCCAGCAGTGAGACTAGCGGGAGAGGTGAGCAGTTCTTC. It translates to CASSETSGRGEQFF.

Here the CDR3 DNA reads TGTGCCACCAGCAGAGAGGGGGGACAGGGCCCCTACAATGAGCAGTTCTTC. It yields the protein CATSREGGQGPYNEQFF. The chain joins TRBV15 to TRBJ2-1, with TRBD1 matching over 9 bases. The CDR3 contains 17 residues. V gave up 0 bases and J gave up 2 bases; unmatched junction bases: 5. Germline loops: CDR1 LNHNV, CDR2 YYDKDF (reference sequence).

This chain connects TRBV12-5 to TRBJ1-5; 7 positions match TRBD1. V lost 6 bases, J lost 7 bases, and 9 bases stayed unmatched. Germline V lookup: CDR1 LGHNT, CDR2 FRNRAP. The CDR3 is made up of 14 amino acids. This CDR3 reads CASGRQGPEQPQHF. CDR3 coding DNA: TGTGCTAGTGGCCGACAGGGCCCGGAGCAGCCCCAGCATTTT.

The rearrangement uses TRBV5-1 and TRBJ2-7, with a possible D match to TRBD2 (6 bases). Germline V gives CDR1 SGHRS, CDR2 YFSETQ. The CDR3 covers 15 residues. Trimming shortened V by 2 bases and J by 2 bases, and 14 bases separated the two germline ends. CDR3 DNA: TGCGCCAGCAGCTTATCCGGGGGAGGCGCCTACGAGCAGTACTTC. Protein sequence: CASSLSGGGAYEQYF. The entire variable domain, with the rest obtained from reference TRBV5-1 and TRBJ2-7, is as follows: KAGVTQTPRYLIKTRGQQVTLSCSPISGHRSVSWYQQTPGQGLQFLFEYFSETQRNKGNFPGRFSGRQFSNSRSEMNVSTLELGDSALYLCASSLSGGGAYEQYFGPGTRLTVT.

The chain carries TRBV6-5 and TRBJ1-2, with D uncertain. Germline V gene sequence: CDR1 MNHEY, CDR2 SVGAGI. The CDR3 spans 12 residues. V dropped 6 bases and J dropped 8 bases, with 13 bases sitting between them. CDR3 DNA sequence: TGTGCCAGCAGACTGGGAGCTGGGGGCTACACCTTC. Translating it yields CASRLGAGGYTF.

The rearrangement uses TRBV19 and TRBJ1-2; 9 bases line up with TRBD1. This CDR3 is 17 amino acids long. The V and J ends lost 3 bases and 3 bases, in that order; junction bases with no gene match: 11. CDR1 is LNHDA, CDR2 SQIVND, per germline (reference sequence). CDR3 loop: CASSMTSWGQGDYGYTF. The CDR3 region has the DNA TGTGCCAGTAGTATGACATCCTGGGGACAGGGTGACTATGGCTACACCTTC.

The chain joins TRBV28 to TRBJ2-1, with 9 positions matching TRBD1. This CDR3 region has 16 residues. Germline values: CDR1 MDHEN, CDR2 SYDVKM. The V segment lost 4 bases and the J segment 8 bases; nucleotides outside the gene matches: 12. The CDR3 region has the DNA TGTGCCAGCAGTTCCCGGACAGGGGCACTGGTGGATGAGCAGTTCTTC. This gives the protein CASSSRTGALVDEQFF. Based on the CDR3 plus reference TRBV28 and TRBJ2-1, the full variable domain is DVKVTQSSRYLVKRTGEKVFLECVQDMDHENMFWYRQDPGLGLRLIYFSYDVKMKEKGDIPEGYSVSREKKERFSLILESASTNQTSMYLCASSSRTGALVDEQFFGPGTRLTVL.

V gene TRBV6-5 combines with J gene TRBJ2-3; 13 bases fit TRBD2. Germline V gene data show CDR1 as MNHEY and CDR2 as SVGAGI. The CDR3 has 16 residues. Losses at the gene ends were 4 bases for V and 4 bases for J; bases not matched to a gene: 5. In DNA form, the CDR3 reads TGTGCCAGCAGTTCCGGGACTAGCGGGGTTGCAGATACGCAGTATTTT. Translated, it gives CASSSGTSGVADTQYF.

J is TRBJ2-7 and V is TRBV2; D might be TRBD1 (6 bases). Germline CDR1 is SNHLY and CDR2 is FYNNEI. Between the trimmed V and J ends, which lost 6 bases and 0 bases, there was a span of 9 bases. The CDR3 is 13 residues long. The CDR3 DNA sequence: TGTGCCAGCAGGAAGGACAGCTCCTACGAGCAGTACTTC. Translating gives CASRKDSSYEQYF.